The T cell receptor beta chain under discussion was sequenced for a study of PD-1 blockade in classical Hodgkin lymphoma. Time point here: cycle 4 day 1 (C4D1), after less than 7 weeks of nivolumab. There was relapse after autologous stem cell transplantation in every patient, and there was variation in brentuximab vedotin exposure. It was by magnetic negative selection that CD8+ T cells were isolated from thawed PBMCs. A word on this clone: What it recognizes is unknown.

General study results and limits: Complete responders started with a diversity level that resembled newly diagnosed patients at baseline. Reasons behind the repertoire differences stay unclear, perhaps disease activity or earlier therapy.

Germline V gives CDR1 ENHRY, CDR2 SYGVKD. The CDR3 runs to 17 residues. V lost 0 bases to trimming and J lost 6 bases, with 17 bases between them. Produced via immunoSEQ multiplex PCR; TCRdb's table is partial and in-frame only. Of approximately 21,000 clones in the sample, around 84% were seen once. The clonotype comes from a human donor with classical Hodgkin lymphoma. The sample was CD8+ T cells from blood, taken before the fourth cycle of nivolumab. The rearrangement uses TRBV10-3 and TRBJ2-2; a weak D match, TRBD1 (6 bases). The CDR3 is CAISESETGRSAGELFF. CDR3 nucleotides: TGTGCCATCAGTGAGTCGGAGACAGGCCGTTCGGCCGGGGAGCTGTTTTTT.